This T cell receptor beta chain was recorded in a study of human T cells and chemical hapten exposure. Study background: The scalp of each patient received a weekly diphenylcyclopropenone dose for the full roughly 24-week study. Patients were mainly female, each with alopecia areata, totalis or universalis.

Library construction involved attaching unique molecular identifiers to individual cDNA molecules, which allowed quantitative, reproducible TCR counting. A single record per CDR3 protein comes from TCRdb applying MiXCR to the RACE reads. The sample lists a few hundred thousand distinct CDR3 sequences; approximately 8.6% were seen once. CDR3 size: 14 residues. Per germline, CDR1 SGHVS and CDR2 FQNEAQ. V was clipped by 5 bases and J by 8 bases, with 18 bases between them. Time point of the sample: pre-sensitization, week 0. This sample's treatment: therapeutic diphenylcyclopropenone sensitization with weekly scalp DPC.

Sequencing was performed on whole blood, taken in connection with sensitization to the hapten diphenylcyclopropenone (DPC). The V call is TRBV7-8, the J call TRBJ1-2, with a weak D call TRBD1 (6 bases). The sequence derives from a woman aged 40 to 50 with alopecia areata. Some clones in this sample may be carry-over from other donors' samples. The CDR3 is CASSPGQKARGYTF. CDR3 nucleotides: TGTGCCAGCAGCCCAGGACAGAAGGCGAGGGGCTACACCTTC.